This T cell receptor beta chain comes out of a study of T cells in localized non-small cell lung cancer. Only one count was recorded for this clone. Clones were read by immunoSEQ multiplex PCR, and TCRdb kept only the in-frame ones, dropping some. The sample comprises roughly 40,000 clones, approximately 86% of which are singletons, and around 3.4% rests with the top ten. This CDR3 spans 16 amino acids. The germline V and J ends were trimmed by 0 bases and 8 bases, with 14 bases remaining between them. Germline V gives CDR1 SNHLY, CDR2 FYNNEI. Material: peripheral blood, obtained before any cancer treatment. The TCR sequence derives from a man aged 18 to 50 with stage I lung adenocarcinoma. The V call is TRBV2, the J call TRBJ1-6; no firm D call. The CDR3 bases are TGTGCCAGCAGTGAAGCCACGCTCCAGTGGGATTCACCCCTCCACTTT. It encodes CASSEATLQWDSPLHF. Combining the CDR3 with reference TRBV2 and TRBJ1-6 gives the whole variable domain EPEVTQTPSHQVTQMGQEVILRCVPISNHLYFYWYRQILGQKVEFLVSFYNNEISEKSEIFDDQFSVERPDGSNFTLKIRSTKLEDSAMYFCASSEATLQWDSPLHFGNGTRLTVT.